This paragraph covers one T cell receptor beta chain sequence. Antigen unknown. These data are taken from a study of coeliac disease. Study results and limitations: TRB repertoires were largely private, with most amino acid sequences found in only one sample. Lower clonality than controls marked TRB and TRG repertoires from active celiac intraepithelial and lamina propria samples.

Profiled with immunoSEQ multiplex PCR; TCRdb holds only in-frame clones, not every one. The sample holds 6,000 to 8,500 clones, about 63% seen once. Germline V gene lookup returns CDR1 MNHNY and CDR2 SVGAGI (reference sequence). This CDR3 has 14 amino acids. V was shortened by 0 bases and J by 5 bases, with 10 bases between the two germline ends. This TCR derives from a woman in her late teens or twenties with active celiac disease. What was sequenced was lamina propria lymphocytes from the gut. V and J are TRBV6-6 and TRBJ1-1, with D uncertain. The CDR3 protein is CASSYSIRSTEAFF. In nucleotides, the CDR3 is TGTGCCAGCAGTTACTCTATCCGGTCGACTGAAGCTTTCTTT.